What follows are 7 T cell receptor beta chains derived from one specimen sequenced in a study of OX40 agonist ivuxolimab in advanced cancers. The method was the immunoSEQ multiplex PCR assay. As stored in TCRdb, this immuneACCESS dataset retains in-frame rearrangements with V and J assigned. A fraction of the clones does not appear; measured against another copy, unresolved V genes explain less than half of the discrepancy, and the remainder lacks a known reason. This sample is represented by approximately 99,000 clones; roughly nine tenths of them were singletons. More than 5% of the sample lies in the top ten. The source was CD4+ or CD8+ T cells sorted from blood, collected in a trial of the OX40 agonist ivuxolimab. These receptor sequences come from an adult with an advanced solid tumor such as melanoma, head and neck, liver or kidney cancer.

The chain recombines TRBV5-1 with TRBJ2-2; D might be TRBD2 (5 bases). Trimming took off 2 bases at V and 6 bases at J, with 14 bases between the two ends. The CDR3 runs to 15 residues. Germline values: CDR1 SGHRS, CDR2 YFSETQ. The CDR3 is CASSFLRKDSGELFF. DNA of the CDR3: TGCGCCAGCAGCTTCTTAAGGAAGGACTCCGGGGAGCTGTTTTTT. Drawing the rest from reference TRBV5-1 and TRBJ2-2, the complete variable domain is KAGVTQTPRYLIKTRGQQVTLSCSPISGHRSVSWYQQTPGQGLQFLFEYFSETQRNKGNFPGRFSGRQFSNSRSEMNVSTLELGDSALYLCASSFLRKDSGELFFGEGSRLTVL.

This chain connects TRBV10-3 to TRBJ2-1; TRBD1 agrees at 8 bases. Trimming cost V 10 bases and J 0 bases; bases outside gene matches: 5. The CDR3 runs 14 residues. Germline V CDR1 and CDR2: ENHRY, SYGVKD. The CDR3 DNA reads TGTGCCACCCAGGGGGCGAGCTCCTACAATGAGCAGTTCTTC. Translating gives CATQGASSYNEQFF.

The chain uses TRBV15 and TRBJ1-1, with D unresolved. Germline lookup yields CDR1 LNHNV and CDR2 YYDKDF (reference sequence). Trimming pared 1 base from V and 1 base from J, leaving 4 bases between. This CDR3 is built from 13 residues. The CDR3 loop reads CATSRGGNTEAFF. Here the CDR3 DNA reads TGTGCCACCAGCAGAGGTGGGAACACTGAAGCTTTCTTT.

This rearrangement joins TRBV18 to TRBJ2-7; no reliable D call. Trimming stripped 2 bases from V and 0 bases from J, with 14 bases between. The CDR3 consists of 16 residues. Germline loops: CDR1 KGHSH, CDR2 LQKENI. For the CDR3, the DNA is TGTGCCAGCTCACCAGTGGGCGGTTTTAACTCCTACGAGCAGTACTTC. It translates to CASSPVGGFNSYEQYF.

This CDR3 reads CASSVSSGGAGPHTEAFF. CDR3 DNA: TGTGCCAGCAGCGTTTCATCAGGGGGCGCTGGACCCCACACTGAAGCTTTCTTT. This rearrangement joins TRBV9 to TRBJ1-1; 8 bases map to TRBD1. The CDR3 extends over 18 amino acids. The V segment lost 2 bases and the J segment 3 bases; nucleotides outside the gene matches: 15. Looked up from germline, CDR1 is SGDLS and CDR2 is YYNGEE. Looking up the rest from reference TRBV9 and TRBJ1-1 gives the full variable domain: DSGVTQTPKHLITATGQRVTLRCSPRSGDLSVYWYQQSLDQGLQFLIQYYNGEERAKGNILERFSAQQFPDLHSELNLSSLELGDSALYFCASSVSSGGAGPHTEAFFGQGTRLTVV.

The genes are TRBV30 and TRBJ2-3, with D perhaps matching TRBD1 (5 bases). CDR3 size: 12 residues. V lost 0 bases, J lost 6 bases, and 7 bases lay in between. Germline loops: CDR1 GTSNPN, CDR2 SVGIG (reference sequence). CDR3 loop: CAWSVGRDTQYF. CDR3 nucleotide sequence: TGTGCCTGGAGTGTGGGGCGGGATACGCAGTATTTT.

V is TRBV7-2 and J is TRBJ2-7; D uncertain. Germline assignment: CDR1 SGHTA and CDR2 FQGNSA. Trimming left V 3 bases short and J 5 bases short, with 5 bases between. CDR3 size: 11 residues. CDR3 protein: CASSFSHEQYF. CDR3 bases: TGTGCCAGCAGCTTTAGCCACGAGCAGTACTTC.